This T cell receptor beta chain was found in a study of blood T cell repertoires in COVID-19. Background on the study: The United States, Italy and Spain were the sources of the acute and convalescent COVID-19 samples. PBMCs, B-cell-depleted T cells, or T cells provided the cDNA or gDNA that made up the material.

This clone was recorded once. It was during active infection that Seattle patients were enrolled and then longitudinally followed. Methods used by the authors: Estimated nucleated cell counts came from reference gene primer amplification. Produced via immunoSEQ multiplex PCR; TCRdb's table is partial and in-frame only. V and J calls and clone size come straight from that table; D and trimming were deduced from the DNA. The sample comprises about 150,000 clones, approximately 92% of which are singletons, and around an eighth rests with the top ten. Losses at the gene ends were 4 bases for V and 0 bases for J; bases not matched to a gene: 4. Germline V CDR1 and CDR2: SGHVS, FNYEAQ. The CDR3 totals 15 residues.

Sequencing was carried out using peripheral blood. This clonotype originated in a man between 18 and 29 years old with COVID-19, enrolled during active disease. The rearrangement links TRBV7-6 to TRBJ2-7, with 9 bases matching TRBD2. CDR3 in DNA: TGTGCCAGCAGCTCTAGCGGGGTTAGCTCCTACGAGCAGTACTTC. It codes for CASSSSGVSSYEQYF. The variable domain in full, with the rest retrieved from reference TRBV7-6 and TRBJ2-7, is GAGVSQSPRYKVTKRGQDVALRCDPISGHVSLYWYRQALGQGPEFLTYFNYEAQQDKSGLPNDRFSAERPEGSISTLTIQRTEQRDSAMYRCASSSSGVSSYEQYFGPGTRLTVT.